Shown below are 14 T cell receptor beta chains from a single sample sequenced in a study of blood T cell repertoires in COVID-19. TCRdb's table, derived via immunoSEQ multiplex PCR, lists solely in-frame clones and lacks some. The sample lists approximately 70,000 clones, around 90% occurring once. The sample comprised peripheral blood. The receptor source for this set is a man in his fifties or sixties with active COVID-19.

The V gene is TRBV28, the J gene TRBJ1-2, with D perhaps TRBD1 (5 bases). Trimming stripped 10 bases from V and 2 bases from J, with 20 bases between. Germline V CDR1 and CDR2: MDHEN, SYDVKM. The CDR3 consists of 15 residues. The CDR3: CATGGGGKENYGYTF. The CDR3 bases are TGTGCCACCGGCGGTGGGGGGAAGGAGAACTATGGCTACACCTTC.

The gene calls are TRBV13 and TRBJ1-6; 11 bases fit TRBD1. Losses at the gene ends were 5 bases for V and 10 bases for J; bases not matched to a gene: 10. The CDR3 has 16 amino acids. Germline CDR1 reads PRHDT; CDR2 reads FYEKMQ (reference sequence). For the CDR3, the DNA is TGTGCCAGCAGCCTCGGGACAGGGGGATTCGGATCACCCCTCCACTTT. This encodes CASSLGTGGFGSPLHF.

This clone showed up just once. The J gene is TRBJ2-3, the V gene TRBV7-2; 9 bases match TRBD2. From germline, CDR1 is SGHTA and CDR2 FQGNSA. The trim removed 3 bases at V and 3 bases at J, leaving 4 bases unmatched. The CDR3 is made up of 15 amino acids. For the CDR3, the DNA is TGTGCCAGCAGCTTGGGACTAGCCTATACAGATACGCAGTATTTT. Encoded protein: CASSLGLAYTDTQYF. Drawing the rest from reference TRBV7-2 and TRBJ2-3, the complete variable domain is GAGVSQSPSNKVTEKGKDVELRCDPISGHTALYWYRQSLGQGLEFLIYFQGNSAPDKSGLPSDRFSAERTGGSVSTLTIQRTQQEDSAVYLCASSLGLAYTDTQYFGPGTRLTVL.

V gene TRBV5-6 combines with J gene TRBJ1-1; TRBD1 matches at 7 bases. The V and J ends lost 4 bases and 6 bases, in that order; junction bases with no gene match: 12. Germline V gives CDR1 SGHDT, CDR2 YYEEEE. The CDR3 has 15 amino acids. In nucleotides, the CDR3 is TGTGCCAGCAGCCCAACAGGGGTCTCGGGCCCTGAAGCTTTCTTT. This codes for CASSPTGVSGPEAFF.

This chain connects TRBV21-1 to TRBJ2-6; the table's D call, TRBD1, was not checked against the DNA. TRBV21-1 is recorded as a pseudogene. The CDR3 contains 19 residues. CDR3 protein: CASSLPQGSRNSGANVLTF. CDR3 DNA: TGTGCCAGCAGCTTACCTCAGGGGAGCCGAAACTCTGGGGCCAACGTCCTGACTTTC.

The rearrangement links TRBV20-1 to TRBJ2-7; tentative D call: TRBD2 (5 bases). The germline CDR1 and CDR2 sequences are DFQATT and SNEGSKA (reference sequence). The CDR3 runs 11 residues. Trimming removed 4 bases at V and 10 bases at J, with 14 bases between. CDR3 in amino acids: CSATRLFEQYF. CDR3 coding DNA: TGCAGTGCTACCCGACTATTCGAACAGTACTTC.

The chain combines TRBV5-1 with TRBJ1-4; D perhaps matches TRBD1 (5 bases). V dropped 1 base and J dropped 8 bases, with 12 bases sitting between them. CDR1 and CDR2 from the germline V gene are SGHRS and YFSETQ. The CDR3 has 14 amino acids. CDR3 sequence: CASSLTGRKEKLFF. In DNA form, the CDR3 reads TGCGCCAGCAGCTTGACAGGTAGAAAAGAAAAACTGTTTTTT.

V usage is TRBV7-2 and J usage is TRBJ2-7; tentatively, D is TRBD1 (6 bases). The CDR3 is made up of 14 amino acids. The V end lost 2 bases, the J end lost 6 bases, and 14 bases lay between the germline ends. From germline, CDR1 is SGHTA and CDR2 FQGNSA. CDR3 sequence (DNA): TGTGCCAGCAGCTTAAGTCAGGGGTCTGGCGAGCAGTACTTC. Translated: CASSLSQGSGEQYF.

The J gene is TRBJ2-4, the V gene TRBV19, with TRBD1 matching 9 bases. The germline V gene has CDR1 LNHDA and CDR2 SQIVND (reference sequence). The trim removed 5 bases at V and 7 bases at J, leaving 9 bases unmatched. This CDR3 is 15 amino acids long. CDR3 in DNA: TGTGCCAGTAGTCGTGCCGGGACAGGGATTAACATTCAGTACTTC. Residues: CASSRAGTGINIQYF.

CDR3 amino acids: CATSDRSEVGNTIYF. As DNA, the CDR3 is TGTGCCACCAGTGATCGGTCAGAGGTCGGAAACACCATATATTTT. The V and J genes are TRBV24-1 and TRBJ1-3; D is uncertain. The V gene lost 3 bases and the J gene lost 4 bases, with 12 bases spanning the gap. Germline-derived CDR1 and CDR2 are KGHDR and SFDVKD. The CDR3 runs to 15 residues.

This clone has a single count. The chain recombines TRBV7-2 with TRBJ2-3; 10 positions agree with TRBD2. The CDR3 contains 17 residues. CDR1 is SGHTA and CDR2 is FQGNSA in the germline V gene. The V gene end was trimmed by 1 base and the J gene end by 5 bases; junction bases not matched to a gene: 9. The CDR3 sequence is CASSLGNLAGAVDTQYF. CDR3 nucleotides: TGTGCCAGCAGCTTAGGAAACCTAGCGGGAGCGGTAGATACGCAGTATTTT.

This chain uses TRBV18 with TRBJ1-2; TRBD1 aligns across 8 bases. CDR1 and CDR2 from the germline V gene are KGHSH and LQKENI. After removal of 5 bases from V and 3 bases from J, the junction contained 8 bases not matched to a gene. The CDR3 consists of 15 residues. The CDR3 reads CASSSRDRTHYGYTF. CDR3 sequence (DNA): TGTGCCAGCTCATCTCGGGACAGGACCCACTATGGCTACACCTTC.

The V call is TRBV27, the J call TRBJ2-2, with 7 bases aligning to TRBD1. V dropped 6 bases and J dropped 0; count of bases not matched to a gene: 7. Looked up from germline, CDR1 is MNHEY and CDR2 is SMNVEV (reference sequence). The length of the CDR3 is 16 residues. CDR3: CASRDLGTANTGELFF. The CDR3 DNA reads as TGTGCCAGCAGAGACCTCGGGACAGCGAACACCGGGGAGCTGTTTTTT.

The J gene is TRBJ2-5, the V gene TRBV12-3 or TRBV12-4, with 8 bases that match TRBD2. V was clipped by 6 bases and J by 7 bases; unmatched bases: 7. The CDR3 sequence is 13 residues long. The CDR3 nucleotides are TGTGCCAGCAGACCCGGGGCGGGGGGGACCCAGTACTTC. Its translation is CASRPGAGGTQYF.